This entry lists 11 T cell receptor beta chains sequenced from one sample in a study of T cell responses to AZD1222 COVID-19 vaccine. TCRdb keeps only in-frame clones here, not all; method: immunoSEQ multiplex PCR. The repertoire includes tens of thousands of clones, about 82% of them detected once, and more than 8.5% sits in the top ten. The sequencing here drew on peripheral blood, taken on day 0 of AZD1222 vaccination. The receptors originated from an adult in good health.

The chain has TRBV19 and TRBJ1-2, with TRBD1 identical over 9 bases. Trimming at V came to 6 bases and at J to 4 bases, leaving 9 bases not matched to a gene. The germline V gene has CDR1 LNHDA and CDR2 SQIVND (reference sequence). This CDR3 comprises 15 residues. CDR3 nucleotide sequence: TGTGCCAGTAGCTGGGGACAGGGACTGCCCTATGGCTACACCTTC. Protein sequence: CASSWGQGLPYGYTF.

The CDR3 region is CASSLVPTGRNQPQHF. In DNA form, the CDR3 reads TGTGCCAGCAGCTTAGTCCCCACAGGACGCAATCAGCCCCAGCATTTT. The V call is TRBV7-2, the J call TRBJ1-5; D is possibly TRBD1 (5 bases). V shed 1 base and J shed 2 bases, with 12 bases lying between them. Germline values: CDR1 SGHTA, CDR2 FQGNSA. CDR3 size: 16 residues.

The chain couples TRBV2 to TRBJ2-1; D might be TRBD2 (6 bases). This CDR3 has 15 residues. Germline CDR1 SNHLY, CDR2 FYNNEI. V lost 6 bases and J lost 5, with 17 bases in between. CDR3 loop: CASSPTRGLHNEQFF. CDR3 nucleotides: TGTGCCAGCAGCCCTACCCGGGGACTTCACAATGAGCAGTTCTTC.

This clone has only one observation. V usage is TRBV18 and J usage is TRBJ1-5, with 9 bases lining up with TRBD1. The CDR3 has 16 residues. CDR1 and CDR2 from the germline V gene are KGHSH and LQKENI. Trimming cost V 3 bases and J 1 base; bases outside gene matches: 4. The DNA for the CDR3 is TGTGCCAGCTCACCCACGGGACAGGGAAGCAATCAGCCCCAGCATTTT. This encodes CASSPTGQGSNQPQHF.

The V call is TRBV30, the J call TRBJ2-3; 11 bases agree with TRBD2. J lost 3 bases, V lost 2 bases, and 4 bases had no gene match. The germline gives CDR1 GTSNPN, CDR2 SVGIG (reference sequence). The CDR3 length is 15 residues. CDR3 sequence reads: CAWSPLAGGTDTQYF. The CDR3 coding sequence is TGTGCCTGGAGTCCGCTAGCGGGGGGTACAGATACGCAGTATTTT.

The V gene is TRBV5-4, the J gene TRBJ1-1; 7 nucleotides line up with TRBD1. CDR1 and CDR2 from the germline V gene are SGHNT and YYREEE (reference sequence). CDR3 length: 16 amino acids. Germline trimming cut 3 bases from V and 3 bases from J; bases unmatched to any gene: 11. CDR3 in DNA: TGTGCCAGCAGCTGGGGACAGCCTCGGGGGGACACTGAAGCTTTCTTT. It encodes CASSWGQPRGDTEAFF. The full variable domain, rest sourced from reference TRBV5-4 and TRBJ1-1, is ETGVTQSPTHLIKTRGQQVTLRCSSQSGHNTVSWYQQALGQGPQFIFQYYREEENGRGNFPPRFSGLQFPNYSSELNVNALELDDSALYLCASSWGQPRGDTEAFFGQGTRLTVV.

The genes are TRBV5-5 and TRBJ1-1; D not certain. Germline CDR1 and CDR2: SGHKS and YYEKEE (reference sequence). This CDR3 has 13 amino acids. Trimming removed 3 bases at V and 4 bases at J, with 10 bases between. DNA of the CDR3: TGTGCCAGCAGCTGGCGCTCGAGCACTGAAGCTTTCTTT. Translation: CASSWRSSTEAFF.

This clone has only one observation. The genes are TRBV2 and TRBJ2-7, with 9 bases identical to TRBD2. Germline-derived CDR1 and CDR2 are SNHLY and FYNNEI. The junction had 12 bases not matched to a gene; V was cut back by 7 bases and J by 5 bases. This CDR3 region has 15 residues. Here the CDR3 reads CASISSGTSYHEQYF. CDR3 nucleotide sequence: TGTGCCAGCATCTCCTCGGGGACTAGCTACCACGAGCAGTACTTC.

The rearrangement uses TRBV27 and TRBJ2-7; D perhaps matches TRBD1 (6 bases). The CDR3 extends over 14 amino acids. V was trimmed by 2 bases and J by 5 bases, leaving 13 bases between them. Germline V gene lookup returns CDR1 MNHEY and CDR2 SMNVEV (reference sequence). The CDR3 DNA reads TGTGCCAGCAGTTTAATCAGGGGTGGCGACGAGCAGTACTTC. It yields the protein CASSLIRGGDEQYF.

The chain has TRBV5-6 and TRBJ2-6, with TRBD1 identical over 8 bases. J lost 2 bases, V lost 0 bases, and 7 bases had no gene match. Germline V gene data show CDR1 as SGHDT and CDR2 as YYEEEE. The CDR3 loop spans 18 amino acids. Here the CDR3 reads CASSLDLGQVPGANVLTF. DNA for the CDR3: TGTGCCAGCAGCTTGGATCTGGGACAGGTGCCTGGGGCCAACGTCCTGACTTTC.

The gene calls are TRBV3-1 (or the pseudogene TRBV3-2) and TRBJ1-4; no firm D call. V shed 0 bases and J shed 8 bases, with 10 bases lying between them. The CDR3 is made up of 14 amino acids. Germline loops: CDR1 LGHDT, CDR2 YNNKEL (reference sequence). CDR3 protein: CASSQESIGEKLFF. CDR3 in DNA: TGTGCCAGCAGCCAAGAGTCCATTGGGGAAAAACTGTTTTTT.